The 3 T cell receptor beta chains given below trace back to one sample, sequenced in a study of shared T cell receptors in the human thymus. Assay used: immunoSEQ multiplex PCR; TCRdb lists only in-frame clones, some missing. The data show hundreds of thousands of clones, around 87% seen once. This sample also belongs to another study, concerning human thymus T cells.

The sequenced sample consisted of thymocytes. Source of these receptors: a boy in the first two years of life with a congenital heart defect.

The genes are TRBV19 and TRBJ2-3; 7 bases fit TRBD2. Germline V gene sequence: CDR1 LNHDA, CDR2 SQIVND (reference sequence). Trimming at V came to 7 bases and at J to 4 bases, leaving 14 bases not matched to a gene. The length of the CDR3 is 16 residues. In DNA, the CDR3 is TGTGCCAGTAACTCTAGGGCACTAGCGTTACCAGATACGCAGTATTTT. Protein product: CASNSRALALPDTQYF.

This rearrangement joins TRBV27 to TRBJ1-4, with D unclear. The CDR3 extends over 17 amino acids. V lost 5 bases and J 0 bases, leaving 16 bases between the germline ends. The V gene's germline CDR1 is MNHEY and CDR2 SMNVEV (reference sequence). The CDR3, as DNA: TGTGCCAGCAGTGTAACTAGGACCGCTGCAACTAATGAAAAACTGTTTTTT. It translates to CASSVTRTAATNEKLFF.

The chain uses TRBV6-5 and TRBJ1-2; 10 positions agree with TRBD1. CDR1 and CDR2 (germline): MNHEY, SVGAGI. There are 14 residues in the CDR3. The V and J ends lost 2 bases and 5 bases, in that order; junction bases with no gene match: 2. Here the CDR3 reads CASSYGTGAYGYTF. Written as DNA, the CDR3 is TGTGCCAGCAGTTACGGGACAGGGGCGTATGGCTACACCTTC.